This entry is about one T cell receptor beta chain. No cognate antigen has been identified for it. Base qualities are missing; no much larger clone stands one base away. The data were obtained in a study of cytomegalovirus exposure and HLA in healthy donors (dated by TCRdb to 2016 to 2017). Study-wide context: An earlier analysis of fewer than 750 of the donors reported about 280 Gb of sequence data and 117 million unique TCR beta sequences obtained from about 179 million T cells. About 300 gigabases of sequencing data and approximately 91 million unique TCR sequences made up an early release that covered fewer than 650 HLA-typed donors. Among the roughly 400 genotyped donors, approximately 82% belonged to the genetic ancestry cluster associated with self-reported Caucasian donors. The study aimed to test whether signatures of past pathogen exposure could be identified by cataloging public T cell receptors. The study profiled the T cell repertoires of about 640 subjects by immunosequencing and related them to cytomegalovirus serostatus. In addition to the first cohort of around 670 subjects, a separate validation cohort of 120 different subjects was used. The study combined high-throughput TCR immunosequencing, statistical association of individual TCRs with disease status, and machine learning to predict cytomegalovirus infection status. A later analysis re-examined previously published TCR beta repertoires from several hundred donors and added high-resolution HLA genotyping to investigate patterns of TCR occurrence. In the later analysis, no new phenotypic data were used to find candidate immune exposures; instead, reliance was placed on TCR beta sequences and their occurrence across donors. An earlier analysis of some 600 of the donors applied high-throughput TCR beta sequencing to assess whether each TCR beta V gene segment acted as functional or pseudogenic. Donor age, sex, ethnicity and CMV serostatus were compiled alongside the repertoire data. A later genetic analysis took genome-wide SNP genotypes for about 65% of the 666 donors and used that subset as a discovery cohort. All discovery cohort repertoires had been generated using a single sequencing platform. HLA typing included class I and class II loci at four-digit resolution. Typing coverage differed by locus: A, B, C, DRB1 and DQB1 were typed in about 620-630 donors, DQA1 in 522, DPA1 in 600 to 610, and DPB1 in just under 480. Roughly 5 DR-DQ haplotypes were handled as single units for association and clustering because linkage in the cohort was strong. Across under 500 genotyped donors of the cohort, an average of about 240,000 unique TCR beta nucleotide sequences per donor were sequenced, and approximately 17% of those sequences were non-productive.

The cohort comprised fewer than 750 healthy bone marrow donors. All cohort members were sampled while nominally healthy, although unrecorded immune exposures were likely present. The donor tested CMV seropositive, placing the donor among the 290 or so seropositive members of the cohort. A peripheral blood sample was collected from each donor, and TCR beta sequencing was performed on peripheral blood mononuclear cells. The Qiagen DNeasy Blood Extraction Kit was used to extract genomic DNA from the blood cell samples. The library came from the immunoSEQ multiplex PCR assay. For the multiplex PCR, a mixture combining 60 forward primers for TCR Vbeta segments and 13 reverse primers for TCR Jbeta segments was used. A multiplex PCR assay on genomic DNA amplified the CDR3 region of rearranged TCR beta genes. The Illumina HiSeq System was used to sequence the amplified TCR beta libraries as 87-base-pair reads. Under the source paper's analysis protocol: A later analysis counted some 74 million unique TCR beta chains across the 666 repertoires, and 9 million to 14 million of these chains were shared by at least two donors. To remove PCR and sequencing errors, raw reads were error-corrected and collapsed into unique sequences using a nearest-neighbor algorithm that merged closely related sequences. To assign V, D and J gene segments, CDR3 sequences were aligned to IMGT reference sequences. Each retained sequence needed at least a six-nucleotide match to both a V gene segment and a J gene segment. A rearrangement counted as productive if the CDR3 had no stop codons and remained in frame with V and J, and every other rearrangement counted as non-productive. Following IMGT convention, CDR3 was defined as the stretch from the second conserved V-encoded cysteine to the conserved J-encoded phenylalanine. The earlier analysis of fewer than 700 of the donors excluded sequences that lacked an unambiguous match to a single V gene segment. In an earlier analysis of 587 of the donors, a V segment was called functional when productive rearrangements were above 56.7%, and segregating when the standard deviation between donors exceeded 5%. A statistical classification framework was built to diagnose cytomegalovirus status from the catalog of TCR beta chain sequences. In a later analysis, V and J genes were assigned by comparing TCR nucleotide sequences against IMGT/GENE-DB human TR gene sequences. The TCRdist pipeline was used in a later analysis to assign CDR3 sequences and most-parsimonious VDJ recombination scenarios. In a later analysis, each TCR beta chain was defined by its CDR3 amino acid sequence together with its V-gene family, and reads without a unique V-gene family were excluded. In a later analysis, 550 to 650 highly shared, low-generation-probability nucleotide sequences were removed to address suspected cross-contamination and a sequencing artifact. For each public chain, a later analysis derived a clonal expansion index from normalized ranks of inferred template counts within each repertoire. Generation probabilities in a later analysis came from a VDJ recombination model fitted to out-of-frame rearrangements, and those results were checked against IGoR. In a later analysis, hypergeometric tests were used to score TCR-TCR, TCR-HLA and TCR-CMV co-occurrence, with a repertoire-size bias correction applied to TCR pairs. In a later analysis, false discovery rates were estimated by permuting HLA or CMV assignments 20 times. In a later analysis, co-occurring TCRs were grouped using DBSCAN, and TCRdist sequence similarity was added for clustering within HLA-allele-positive subsets. For co-occurrence clustering, repertoires with fewer than 30,000 or more than 120,000 public chains were excluded, along with about five repertoires with anomalous nucleotide sharing. TCRdb carries this immuneACCESS record with in-frame sequences only. Its versions omit some clonotypes, under half of them owing to an unresolved V gene in the studies checked, with the rest unexplained. From that table come the V and J calls and clone size; the DNA was used to work out D and trimming. The sample data list about 67,000 clones, and around 75% of these were observed just once. The ten largest make up approximately 7.6% of the sample.

Overall study results and their limits: The only immune exposure information available for the cohort was CMV serostatus. According to the authors, the approach could potentially be generalized to other disease states and immunological phenotypes. Several of the top co-occurrence clusters appeared to be linked to parvovirus B19, influenza, CMV and Epstein-Barr virus, according to a later analysis. Most TCR sequences were seen in very few donors, while some public TCRs were found in many individuals. The study listed approximately 150 TCR beta chains as associated with cytomegalovirus. Specific HLA alleles were associated with roughly 17,000 TCR beta sequences at a false discovery rate of 0.05 in a later analysis. Three of the identified cytomegalovirus-associated TCR beta chains were confirmed in vitro to be specific for cytomegalovirus antigens. An association between a missense DCLRE1C variant and V-gene and J-gene trimming of TCR beta chains was found in a later genetic analysis and replicated in an independent cohort. Presence/absence analyses assumed roughly uniform sequencing depth across donors, an assumption that may not hold. Because counts were too low, roughly 16 rarely observed V segments, including chromosome 9 orphons, were excluded from the earlier analysis of around 640 of the donors. A group of highly shared sequence variants was considered likely to be a technical artifact of the sequencing pipeline. Linkage disequilibrium might explain the correlated functional status among segregating V segments, but an unknown experimental factor could not be ruled out. A later analysis found that most CMV-associated TCR beta chains appeared HLA-restricted, with HLA associations seemingly driven largely by CMV exposure. Because HLA typing was missing for some donors at each locus, association tests included only the typed subset. A later genetic analysis reported fewer N-insertions in productive TCRs among donors in an Asian-associated ancestry cluster than the roughly 700-donor mean. The classifier was reported to diagnose cytomegalovirus status with high specificity and sensitivity in both the original cohort and the validation cohort. Strong co-occurrence of HLA alleles, especially DR and DQ, made assigning TCR associations to individual alleles difficult. In a later analysis, TCR association rates were found to vary across HLA loci, with the most associated TCRs seen for DRB1 alleles and the fewest for HLA-C alleles. A further reported finding was that TCR beta sequences accurately predicted the HLA-A and HLA-B alleles for most subjects in the first cohort. Only TCR beta chains were sequenced in this cohort, and the absence of alpha or paired-chain data limited detectable features. In an earlier analysis of approximately 590 of the donors, most TCR beta V segments appeared in productive rearrangements about 87% or about 30% of the time, broadly matching IMGT annotations. A later analysis found that HLA-associated TCR beta chains were more clonally expanded and had lower generation probabilities than equally common non-associated chains.

The clonotype comes from a man aged 55 to 70 in good health and CMV-seropositive. Sequencing was done on a sample of PBMCs.

The DNA sequence follows: TGTGCCACCAGCAGAGCCAAGACGGGAGCAGTCTCTGGAAACACCATATATTTT. Its translation reads: CATSRAKTGAVSGNTIYF. This sequence uses TRBV15 and TRBJ1-3; no confident D gene assignment can be made. CDR1 and CDR2, per the germline V gene (reference sequence), are LNHNV and YYDKDF. From the cysteine through the phenylalanine, the CDR3 covers 18 amino acids. The entry retains the CDR3 DNA only, 54 bases that are in frame from base 1. The junction shows trimming of 1 base on V and 0 bases on J, plus 16 bases between the germline ends.